The 12 T cell receptor beta chains presented below share a single source sample, sequenced in a study of OX40 agonist ivuxolimab in advanced cancers. Measured with immunoSEQ multiplex PCR; TCRdb has only the in-frame clones, and not every one. The sample records around 74,000 clones, approximately 83% being singletons. Material: CD4+ or CD8+ T cells sorted from blood, obtained in a trial of the OX40 agonist ivuxolimab. All receptors come from an adult with an advanced solid tumor such as melanoma, head and neck, liver or kidney cancer.

This clone was seen a few times. V and J are TRBV4-1 and TRBJ2-1; D is ambiguous. The CDR3 extends over 14 amino acids. Between the trimmed V and J ends, which lost 0 bases and 14 bases, there was a span of 17 bases. Germline values: CDR1 MGHRA, CDR2 YSYEKL. The CDR3 loop is CASSQEVRRPMEFF. CDR3 in DNA: TGCGCCAGCAGCCAAGAGGTCCGGCGTCCCATGGAGTTCTTC.

The gene calls are TRBV18 and TRBJ1-1; no firm D call. The germline V gene has CDR1 KGHSH and CDR2 LQKENI. The CDR3 has 17 residues. Between the trimmed V and J ends, which lost 6 bases and 1 base, there was a span of 21 bases. The CDR3 here is CASSPIPPGPQNTEAFF. DNA of the CDR3: TGTGCCAGCTCGCCCATACCCCCCGGGCCACAGAACACTGAAGCTTTCTTT.

CDR3 protein: CASSVEGQGASTGELFF. The CDR3 DNA is TGCGCCAGCAGCGTTGAGGGACAGGGGGCGAGCACCGGGGAGCTGTTTTTT. The chain recombines TRBV5-1 with TRBJ2-2; 12 positions agree with TRBD1. V shed 4 bases, J shed 4 bases, and the junction held 8 bases outside the gene matches. The CDR3 length is 17 residues. CDR1 is SGHRS and CDR2 is YFSETQ in the germline V gene.

The V gene is TRBV9, the J gene TRBJ1-1; D may be TRBD1 (6 bases). The CDR3 is 17 amino acids. Germline V gives CDR1 SGDLS, CDR2 YYNGEE. Trimming left V 3 bases short and J 1 base short, with 19 bases between. The CDR3 DNA is TGTGCCAGCAGCGCGCACTCGGCGGGGGGCGCGAACACTGAAGCTTTCTTT. Translation gives CASSAHSAGGANTEAFF.

The rearrangement links TRBV6-6 to TRBJ2-3; D unresolved. The CDR3 runs to 11 residues. The germline CDR1 and CDR2 sequences are MNHNY and SVGAGI (reference sequence). V was clipped by 5 bases and J by 8 bases, with 8 bases between them. The CDR3 here is CASSPGGTQYF. For the CDR3, the DNA is TGTGCCAGCAGTCCGGGCGGTACGCAGTATTTT.

The rearrangement uses TRBV6-5 and TRBJ2-2; 7 nucleotides line up with TRBD1. The CDR3 covers 15 residues. V trimming: 0 bases; J trimming: 6 bases; junction bases outside the gene matches: 4. The V gene's germline CDR1 is MNHEY and CDR2 SVGAGI. DNA of the CDR3: TGTGCCAGCAGTTACTCGGGACAGTCATCCGGGGAGCTGTTTTTT. This gives the protein CASSYSGQSSGELFF.

V is TRBV2 and J is TRBJ2-3; 7 bases agree with TRBD1. Trimming removed 1 base from V and 4 bases from J; junction bases left unmatched: 2. CDR1 is SNHLY and CDR2 is FYNNEI in the germline V gene. The CDR3 has 14 amino acids. This CDR3 is CASSEDTGADTQYF. DNA for the CDR3: TGTGCCAGCAGTGAAGACACAGGGGCAGATACGCAGTATTTT.

The chain carries TRBV4-1 and TRBJ2-2; TRBD1 matches 9 bases. Per the germline V gene, CDR1 is MGHRA and CDR2 is YSYEKL. The CDR3 is made up of 16 amino acids. J lost 4 bases, V lost 4 bases, and 7 bases had no gene match. The CDR3 DNA follows: TGCGCCAGCAGCCGGCAACAGGGGGCGTCCACCGGGGAGCTGTTTTTT. This gives the protein CASSRQQGASTGELFF.

The chain employs TRBV5-5 and TRBJ2-3, with 7 bases lining up with TRBD2. J gave up 0 bases and V 6 bases, and 4 bases lay outside the gene matches. The CDR3 is made up of 14 amino acids. From germline, CDR1 is SGHKS and CDR2 YYEKEE (reference sequence). The CDR3 region has the DNA TGTGCCAGCAACTCAGCGGGGAGCACAGATACGCAGTATTTT. Translation gives CASNSAGSTDTQYF.

This chain uses TRBV9 with TRBJ1-6; 7 nucleotides align to TRBD1. The CDR3 consists of 16 residues. The ends lost 0 bases at V and 7 bases at J; junction bases unmatched: 7. Germline V gene data show CDR1 as SGDLS and CDR2 as YYNGEE. CDR3 region: CASSVGEGARNSPLHF. The DNA of the CDR3 is TGTGCCAGCAGCGTAGGGGAGGGGGCGAGGAATTCACCCCTCCACTTT.

This chain joins TRBV2 and TRBJ2-2; D may match TRBD1 or TRBD2 (5 bases each). Germline V gene data show CDR1 as SNHLY and CDR2 as FYNNEI. The CDR3 spans 12 residues. Trimming left V 3 bases short and J 6 bases short, with 5 bases between. The DNA of the CDR3 is TGTGCCAGCAGTGAGGGACCCGGGGAGCTGTTTTTT. Translated: CASSEGPGELFF.

V is TRBV7-9 and J is TRBJ1-2; TRBD1 might be the D (5 bases). V lost 5 bases to trimming and J lost 3 bases, with 13 bases between them. The CDR3 consists of 14 residues. CDR1 and CDR2 from the germline V gene are SEHNR and FQNEAQ (reference sequence). The CDR3 sequence: CASSTSGTDYGYTF. The CDR3 bases are TGTGCCAGCAGCACTTCCGGGACGGACTATGGCTACACCTTC.